This T cell receptor beta chain was sequenced during a study of human T cells and chemical hapten exposure. For the study at large: Weekly administration of diphenylcyclopropenone to the scalp of patients continued throughout the approximately 23-week study.

CDR1 and CDR2 from the germline V gene are SGHVS and FQNEAQ. The V and J ends lost 0 bases and 3 bases respectively, with 2 bases between them. The CDR3 has 12 amino acids. Time point denoted: patch test 3, about 24 weeks after DPC sensitization. Treatment reported: therapeutic diphenylcyclopropenone sensitization with weekly scalp DPC. Ahead of each patch test application, blood was drawn. From the RACE reads, TCRdb called clonotypes with MiXCR, one entry per CDR3 protein. Of under 200,000 distinct CDR3 sequences listed, 25% to 35% are singletons. This clonotype was recorded a few times. Antigen specificity is unknown. Study findings and constraints: TCRs at a frequency above 1 in 1000 stayed unchanged with DPC sensitization.

V is TRBV7-8 and J is TRBJ1-1; D is uncertain. The sequence came from a woman aged 18-29 years with alopecia areata. Some clones in this sample may be carry-over from other donors' samples. The sequenced sample was whole blood, obtained in connection with sensitization to the hapten diphenylcyclopropenone (DPC). This CDR3 is CASSLAHTEAFF. The CDR3, as DNA: TGTGCCAGCAGCTTAGCCCACACTGAAGCTTTCTTT.